This entry describes one T cell receptor beta chain. Its target is unknown. For CDR3 and TCR beta VDJ profiling, genomic DNA was the template used. One entry per CDR3 protein results from TCRdb running MiXCR on the reads. Among approximately 200,000 distinct CDR3 sequences listed, 64% were seen once. These data are taken from a study of CD8+CD57+ T cells in acquired aplastic anemia. Findings of the study overall: No significant difference in CD8+ Simpson's diversity was found between patients and controls.

The CDR3 runs 12 residues. The V gene's germline CDR1 is MRHNA and CDR2 SNTAGT. Trimming at V came to 3 bases and at J to 10 bases, leaving 1 base not matched to a gene. The chain uses TRBV6-4 and TRBJ2-1, with 9 bases aligning to TRBD2. Sequencing was carried out using sorted CD4+, CD8+, or CD8+CD57+ T cells (not recorded which) from PBMCs. The clonotype originates from a human donor with severe aplastic anemia or a healthy control (not recorded which). CDR3 bases: TGTGCCAGCAGTGAAAGCGGGAGGGAGCAGTTCTTC. This codes for CASSESGREQFF.